This T cell receptor beta chain stems from a study of lymphopenia after photon versus proton radiotherapy. The CDR3 length is 18 residues. Germline-derived CDR1 and CDR2 are LGHNA and YNFKEQ. With 1 base clipped from V and 0 bases from J, the junction kept 7 bases outside the gene matches. TCRdb keeps only in-frame clones here, not all; method: immunoSEQ multiplex PCR. The table records tens of thousands of clones, approximately 87% of them present only once. Study conclusions and caveats: Under photons, naive T cells and diversity fell while effector/memory populations rose.

Points on this clone: What it binds is unknown.

The TCR sequence derives from an older man with esophageal cancer. The sample in question was peripheral blood, obtained from a patient treated with proton-based radiotherapy. The chain recombines TRBV4-2 with TRBJ1-2; 11 bases are a match to TRBD1. CDR3 in amino acids: CASSQGSGQGDANYGYTF. DNA for the CDR3: TGTGCCAGCAGCCAAGGGTCGGGACAGGGGGACGCTAACTATGGCTACACCTTC.